This entry lists 12 T cell receptor beta chains sequenced from one sample in a study of T cells in women clearing cervical HPV infection. Only in-frame clones appear in the TCRdb table, and some are missing; sequencing was by immunoSEQ multiplex PCR. With 20,000 to 25,000 clones in the sample, the ten largest clones hold around 22%. Sequenced material: blood buffy coat. Receptor source: a woman between 18 and 69 years old with a cervical HPV16 infection that either progressed to CIN3+ or cleared (not recorded which).

Remarks on this clone: The read gets to within 3 residues of the CDR3 end, and the germline J gene fills in the rest. The J gene is TRBJ2-3, the V gene TRBV20-1; 7 nucleotides match TRBD2. Unmatched junction bases numbered 7, after V lost 3 bases and J lost 4 bases. This CDR3 spans 14 amino acids. CDR1 and CDR2 from the germline V gene are DFQATT and SNEGSKA (reference sequence). The part of the CDR3 DNA that was read is TGCAGTGCTAGCAGACTAGCTTATTCAGATACG. It translates to CSASRLAYSDT. Given in full, the CDR3 is CSASRLAYSDTQYF.

On this clone: The read stops 3 residues short of the end of the CDR3; the missing end is completed from the germline J gene. V and J are TRBV19 and TRBJ1-6; no reliable D call. The germline gives CDR1 LNHDA, CDR2 SQIVND (reference sequence). CDR3 length: 15 residues. Trimming left V 3 bases short and J 7 bases short, with 13 bases between. The CDR3 sequence is CASSIARGNNSPLHF. The part of the CDR3 DNA that was read is TGTGCCAGTAGTATCGCTCGGGGTAACAATTCACCC.

Notes on this clone: The read stops 3 residues short of the end of the CDR3; the missing end is completed from the germline J gene. V gene TRBV30 combines with J gene TRBJ1-1; D not certain. Trimming removed 0 bases at V and 6 bases at J, with 17 bases between. Germline CDR1 is GTSNPN and CDR2 is SVGIG (reference sequence). This CDR3 is 15 amino acids long. The DNA read from the CDR3 is TGTGCCTGGAGTGTACTTCATTCCGGGGTCTCTGAA. Its translation is CAWSVLHSGVSE. The whole CDR3 region reads CAWSVLHSGVSEAFF.

With regard to this clone: With the read ending 3 residues before the CDR3 end, the germline J gene is used to fill in that end. The chain combines TRBV11-2 with TRBJ2-5, with TRBD2 as a possible D gene (6 bases). The V end lost 4 bases, the J end lost 2 bases, and 11 bases lay between the germline ends. The CDR3 is 14 residues long. Germline V lookup: CDR1 SGHAT, CDR2 FQNNGV. The CDR3: CASSSLGGQETQYF. Incomplete CDR3 DNA: TGTGCCAGCAGCTCCTTGGGGGGACAAGAGACC.

With regard to this clone: The read ends 3 residues early relative to the CDR3; the germline J gene fills the gap. The chain has TRBV5-8 and TRBJ2-3; TRBD2 agrees at 8 bases. The CDR3 length is 15 residues. Trimming at V came to 3 bases and at J to 1 base, leaving 4 bases not matched to a gene. The germline V gene encodes CDR1 SGHTS and CDR2 YDEGEE. Here the CDR3 reads CASSYLTSGTDTQYF. The CDR3 bases that were read are TGTGCCAGCAGCTACCTGACTAGCGGCACAGATACG.

A word on this clone: The CDR3 end falls 3 residues outside the read, so it is completed with the germline J gene. This chain uses TRBV6-2 or TRBV6-3 with TRBJ2-1; 8 nucleotides align to TRBD2. Germline loops: CDR1 MNHEY, CDR2 SVGEGT. The CDR3 is 17 amino acids. V was pared by 5 bases and J by 5 bases, with 14 bases of the junction left unmatched. Partial CDR3 DNA: TGTGCCAGCAGTCACACTCGGAGCGGGGGCTACAACAATGAG. It is translated as CASSHTRSGGYNNE. The entire CDR3 is CASSHTRSGGYNNEQFF.

On this clone itself: Read sequence stops 3 residues before the CDR3 end, and the germline J gene provides the missing end. The V gene is TRBV6-4, the J gene TRBJ2-7; 7 bases map to TRBD1. Losses at the gene ends were 0 bases for V and 5 bases for J; bases not matched to a gene: 16. The CDR3 loop spans 18 amino acids. Germline CDR1 MRHNA, CDR2 SNTAGT. The part of the CDR3 DNA that was read is TGTGCCAGCAGTGACTCCGACAGGGTGTACGTGGTCGCCCACGAG. This encodes CASSDSDRVYVVAHE. The complete CDR3 reads CASSDSDRVYVVAHEQYF.

In regard to this clone: The read halts 3 residues ahead of the CDR3 end, with the missing end drawn from the germline J gene. Other DNA sequences from this sample encode an identical CDR3 as well. The chain uses TRBV6-4 and TRBJ1-2; D not certain. Germline V CDR1 and CDR2: MRHNA, SNTAGT. CDR3 size: 15 residues. Here the CDR3 reads CASSDGTSGTDTYTF. The sequenced part of the CDR3 DNA is TGTGCCAGCAGTGACGGTACTAGCGGCACAGATACC.

The sequenced part of the CDR3 DNA is TGCGCCAGCACTCCCGGGACAGGGGACACCGGGGAG. Amino acid sequence: CASTPGTGDTGE. The complete CDR3 protein is CASTPGTGDTGELFF. The rearrangement links TRBV10-1 to TRBJ2-2; 10 nucleotides align to TRBD1. Read coverage stops 3 residues before the CDR3 terminus; the germline J gene supplies the remainder. CDR3 length equals 15 residues. Germline assignment: CDR1 WNHNN and CDR2 SYGVQD (reference sequence). V lost 7 bases to trimming and J lost 3 bases; unmatched junction nucleotides: 5.

Worth noting for this clone: Sequencing ends 3 residues short of the CDR3 end; the germline J gene provides the rest. The chain has TRBV27 and TRBJ1-2, with D possibly being TRBD1 (6 bases). This CDR3 is built from 13 residues. Germline CDR1 and CDR2: MNHEY and SMNVEV (reference sequence). Trimming pared 5 bases from V and 7 bases from J, leaving 14 bases between. The CDR3 loop reads CASSTYRDSGYTF. Partial CDR3 DNA: TGTGCCAGCAGTACATACAGGGATTCTGGC.

In regard to this clone: The read ends 3 residues before the CDR3 terminus; that terminus is restored from the germline J gene. The V call is TRBV6-1, the J call TRBJ2-7; the match to TRBD2 covers 9 bases. Germline CDR1 is MNHNS and CDR2 is SASEGT. Unmatched junction bases numbered 7, after V lost 1 base and J lost 6 bases. This CDR3 is built from 15 residues. The CDR3 bases that were read are TGTGCCAGCAGTGAAGACATACTAGCGGGTAGCGAG. Its protein product is CASSEDILAGSE. In full, the CDR3 reads CASSEDILAGSEQYF.

With respect to this clone: The DNA ends 3 residues before the CDR3 does, and the rest of the CDR3 is filled in from the germline J gene. The chain carries TRBV30 and TRBJ1-5; D gene unclear. This CDR3 region has 13 residues. CDR1 GTSNPN and CDR2 SVGIG come from the germline V gene (reference sequence). V was pared by 4 bases and J by 2 bases, with 9 bases between. The sequenced part of the CDR3 DNA is TGTGCCTGGACTAAGGGTGGCAATCAGCCC. This gives the protein CAWTKGGNQP. The CDR3 in full is CAWTKGGNQPQHF.